A selection of T cell receptor beta chains follows, all from one sample in a study of blood T cell repertoires in COVID-19. The assay was immunoSEQ multiplex PCR, and TCRdb's table has in-frame clones only and misses some. The repertoire has about 470,000 clones, about nine tenths of them found once; the top ten carry around 0.64%. The source material was PBMCs or T cells enriched from blood (not recorded which). These TCRs come from a woman aged 18-29 years who had recovered from COVID-19. The CDR3 runs from the conserved cysteine through the conserved F or W. A D gene is named only where the DNA matches it firmly. The size field is filled for only some rows; it gives once, few, many or a size class.

-,-,TRBJ1-1,TRBV2,CASTRGEAFF,TGTGCCAGCACACGGGGGGAAGCTTTCTTT
-,-,TRBJ2-3,TRBV4-1,CASSQGSVGGSTDTQYF,TGCGCCAGCAGCCAAGGGTCTGTCGGGGGTAGCACAGATACGCAGTATTTT
-,-,TRBJ1-1,TRBV3-1/TRBV3-2,CASSQMTGSEAFF,TGTGCCAGCAGCCAAATGACCGGGAGTGAAGCTTTCTTT
-,-,TRBJ2-7,TRBV9,CASSEGPDSYEQYF,TGTGCCAGCAGCGAGGGGCCGGACTCCTACGAGCAGTACTTC
-,-,TRBJ2-6,TRBV19,CASSTSQTGTSGANVLTF,TGTGCCAGTAGTACTAGTCAGACAGGAACCTCTGGGGCCAACGTCCTGACTTTC
TRBD1,-,TRBJ1-5,TRBV7-4,CASSFAGTAEHSNQPQHF,TGTGCCAGCAGCTTCGCCGGGACAGCCGAACATAGCAATCAGCCCCAGCATTTT
-,-,TRBJ2-3,TRBV5-6,CASSRTGGDTQYF,TGTGCCAGCAGCCGGACTGGGGGGGATACGCAGTATTTT
TRBD1,-,TRBJ2-2,TRBV6-5,CASSHRGSNTGELFF,TGTGCCAGCAGTCACAGGGGATCGAACACCGGGGAGCTGTTTTTT
TRBD1,once,TRBJ1-4,TRBV25-1,CASSPTPDREEKLFF,TGTGCCAGCAGTCCTACTCCGGACAGGGAGGAAAAACTGTTTTTT
-,-,TRBJ1-6,TRBV19,CASSILGNSPLHF,TGTGCCAGTAGTATACTCGGGAATTCACCCCTCCACTTT
-,-,TRBJ2-1,TRBV6-5,CASRDTNYNEQFF,TGTGCCAGCAGGGACACTAATTACAATGAGCAGTTCTTC
-,once,TRBJ2-2,TRBV7-2,CARGGARGTGELFF,TGTGCCAGAGGGGGGGCCAGGGGCACCGGGGAGCTGTTTTTT
-,-,TRBJ1-1,TRBV6-5,CASSRGEGEAFF,TGTGCCAGCAGTCGGGGTGAAGGTGAAGCTTTCTTT
TRBD2,-,TRBJ2-5,TRBV13,CASSLAGVQETQYF,TGTGCCAGCAGCCTCGCGGGGGTCCAAGAGACCCAGTACTTC
TRBD2,-,TRBJ2-5,TRBV13,CASSRSGGPWETQYF,TGTGCCAGCAGCCGTAGCGGGGGGCCCTGGGAGACCCAGTACTTC
-,-,TRBJ1-1,TRBV5-1,CASGFEDTEAFF,TGCGCCAGCGGTTTCGAGGACACTGAAGCTTTCTTT
-,few,TRBJ1-6,TRBV14,CASSHSTAPLHF,TGTGCCAGCAGCCATTCTACCGCACCCCTCCACTTT
-,-,TRBJ1-2,TRBV18,CASSPLQENLYGYTF,TGTGCCAGCTCACCACTCCAGGAAAATCTCTATGGCTACACCTTC
-,-,TRBJ1-1,TRBV9,CASSPSQGGGTEAFF,TGTGCCAGCAGCCCCTCACAGGGCGGTGGCACTGAAGCTTTCTTT
TRBD1,-,TRBJ1-4,TRBV27,CASSPGTGFEKLFF,TGTGCCAGCAGTCCGGGGACAGGGTTTGAAAAACTGTTTTTT
-,-,TRBJ1-5,TRBV15,CATSIGRGSEPQHF,TGTGCCACCAGCATCGGCAGGGGTTCGGAGCCCCAGCATTTT
-,-,TRBJ2-3,TRBV4-1,CASSQDEGTQYF,TGCGCCAGCAGCCAAGATGAGGGTACGCAGTATTTT
TRBD1,-,TRBJ2-7,TRBV5-5,CASSLVGTGGSEQYF,TGTGCCAGCAGCTTGGTCGGGACAGGGGGCTCCGAGCAGTACTTC
TRBD1,-,TRBJ1-4,TRBV10-2,CASREDRVGEKLFF,TGCGCCAGCAGGGAGGACAGGGTGGGAGAAAAACTGTTTTTT
TRBD2,-,TRBJ2-1,TRBV11-3,CASSSTLAGGNEQFF,TGTGCCAGCAGCTCAACTCTAGCGGGGGGCAATGAGCAGTTCTTC
-,-,TRBJ1-2,TRBV4-1,CASSQSLTPGSGGIGYTF,TGCGCCAGCAGCCAAAGCCTAACCCCAGGGAGTGGGGGCATTGGCTACACCTTC
-,-,TRBJ1-6,TRBV5-1,CASSLRPQDSPLHF,TGCGCCAGCAGCTTGAGGCCGCAGGATTCACCCCTCCACTTT
-,-,TRBJ2-1,TRBV18,CASSPARDFRNEQFF,TGTGCCAGCTCACCTGCTCGGGACTTTAGGAATGAGCAGTTCTTC
-,-,TRBJ2-2,TRBV7-2,CASSLEGRGLTGELFF,TGTGCCAGCAGCTTAGAGGGCAGGGGTTTGACCGGGGAGCTGTTTTTT
TRBD2,-,TRBJ2-1,TRBV2,CASSVAGVYNEQFF,TGTGCCAGCAGTGTTGCGGGGGTTTACAATGAGCAGTTCTTC
-,-,TRBJ2-5,TRBV18,CASSLAGLDQETQYF,TGTGCCAGCTCATTGGCAGGGTTGGACCAAGAGACCCAGTACTTC
TRBD1,few,TRBJ1-1,TRBV24-1,CATSDAGTGETEAFF,TGTGCCACCAGTGATGCCGGGACAGGGGAAACTGAAGCTTTCTTT
TRBD1,-,TRBJ1-3,TRBV30,CAWSVGQGRGNTIYF,TGTGCCTGGAGTGTGGGACAGGGCAGAGGAAACACCATATATTTT
-,-,TRBJ2-7,TRBV6-5,CASSRTPTDEQYF,TGTGCCAGCAGTCGAACCCCTACGGACGAGCAGTACTTC
-,-,TRBJ2-3,TRBV5-1,CASSDGSPSTDTQYF,TGCGCCAGCAGCGACGGGTCCCCTAGCACAGATACGCAGTATTTT
TRBD1,-,TRBJ1-5,TRBV19,CASTLYGDRNQPQHF,TGTGCCTCCACTCTTTACGGGGACAGGAATCAGCCCCAGCATTTT
-,-,TRBJ2-7,TRBV7-2,CASSATGSLGEQYF,TGTGCCAGCAGCGCAACCGGGTCCTTGGGCGAGCAGTACTTC
-,-,TRBJ1-2,TRBV3-1/TRBV3-2,CASSQENRLYTF,TGTGCCAGCAGCCAAGAAAACAGGCTCTACACCTTC
-,many,TRBJ2-3,TRBV11-2,CASRSIGGPSTDTQYF,TGTGCCAGCAGATCTATCGGGGGGCCTAGCACAGATACGCAGTATTTT
-,once,TRBJ2-3,TRBV20-1,CSARKEDTQYF,TGCAGTGCTAGGAAGGAGGATACGCAGTATTTT
-,-,TRBJ1-2,TRBV5-1,CASRSGRRFHYGYTF,TGCGCCAGTAGAAGCGGGAGGAGGTTCCACTATGGCTACACCTTC
-,-,TRBJ1-1,TRBV12-3/TRBV12-4,CAIRVMNTEAFF,TGTGCCATACGGGTTATGAACACTGAAGCTTTCTTT
-,-,TRBJ1-1,TRBV6-5,CASSMGGLRITEAFF,TGTGCCAGCAGCATGGGGGGGCTTCGGATTACTGAAGCTTTCTTT
-,once,TRBJ1-1,TRBV19,CASSIPTVLNTEAFF,TGTGCCAGTAGTATTCCAACGGTCCTGAACACTGAAGCTTTCTTT
TRBD1,-,TRBJ2-7,TRBV16,CASSHPNRDRGHEQYF,TGTGCCAGCAGCCATCCCAACCGGGACAGGGGACACGAGCAGTACTTC
TRBD1,-,TRBJ1-2,TRBV30,CAWRRDRVYGYTF,TGTGCCTGGAGACGGGACAGAGTCTATGGCTACACCTTC
TRBD1,-,TRBJ1-3,TRBV5-1,CASSLGTGPSGNTIYF,TGCGCCAGCAGCTTGGGGACAGGGCCCTCTGGAAACACCATATATTTT
-,few,TRBJ1-2,TRBV28,CASSLTGLSYGYTF,TGTGCCAGCAGTTTAACAGGGTTGAGCTATGGCTACACCTTC
TRBD1,-,TRBJ1-1,TRBV4-1,CASSHPRGEDTEAFF,TGCGCCAGCAGCCATCCCAGGGGGGAGGACACTGAAGCTTTCTTT
TRBD1,few,TRBJ2-3,TRBV7-2,CASSLNLRTGLPRTDTQYF,TGTGCCAGCAGCTTAAATCTTCGGACAGGTCTCCCCCGCACAGATACGCAGTATTTT
TRBD1,-,TRBJ1-3,TRBV28,CASIPLTGTGADISGNTIYF,TGTGCCAGCATCCCACTTACCGGGACAGGGGCCGATATCTCTGGAAACACCATATATTTT